This T cell receptor (beta chain) was profiled in a study of T cells in Graves' hyperthyroidism and ophthalmopathy. At the level of the study: Initial diagnosis, before any treatment, was when peripheral blood was collected. Overall study findings and caveats: Clonotypes that were expanded in thyroid above 0.001 mostly appeared in blood too.

Germline V gene data show CDR1 as ENHRY and CDR2 as SYGVKD. Deletions cut 4 bases from V and 4 bases from J, with 9 bases between. The CDR3 is 13 amino acids. Amplified TCR beta CDR3 regions came from RNA transcripts. The HTBI primer set was used in a first-round RT-PCR of the TCR CDR3. TCRdb fed the multiplex PCR reads into MiXCR, producing one record per CDR3 protein. The sample has 530,000 or so distinct CDR3 sequences, around 24% seen once; the top ten hold around 11%. Exclusion of a patient resulted from uncontrolled infection, other autoimmune disease, pregnancy or lactation. Diagnosis relied on clinical symptoms, serum thyroxine and TRAb, thyroid ultrasound and orbital computed tomography. This clonotype has a count of ten or more. Its antigen is unidentified.

This chain joins TRBV10-3 and TRBJ2-3; D remains unclear. The sample was blood. The sequence was obtained from a woman between 25 and 40 years old with Graves' ophthalmopathy. As DNA, the CDR3 is TGTGCCATCAGTGCAGAGAATGCAGATACGCAGTATTTT. It specifies CAISAENADTQYF.